A single sample gave rise to the 23 T cell receptor beta chains below, sequenced in a study of metastatic and nonmetastatic thyroid tumors. Not a single patient had been given any form of treatment at any point before undergoing thyroid surgery. TCRdb re-analyzed the PCR reads using MiXCR. The table lists about 46,000 clones, 24% of them singletons, with roughly 3% in the top ten. Sequencing used blood. These receptors all stem from a male donor with papillary thyroid cancer or a benign thyroid nodule (not recorded which). Some clones in this sample may be carry-over from other donors' samples.

The rearrangement uses TRBV7-6 and TRBJ2-5; 9 bases are shared with TRBD2. The germline CDR1 and CDR2 sequences are SGHVS and FNYEAQ. V shed 5 bases, J shed 5 bases, and the junction held 15 bases outside the gene matches. The CDR3 has 17 residues. The CDR3 protein is CASSAGTSSFGGETQYF. CDR3 nucleotide sequence: TGTGCCAGCAGCGCCGGGACTAGCTCCTTTGGGGGGGAGACCCAGTACTTC. The whole variable domain, filled in from reference TRBV7-6 and TRBJ2-5, reads GAGVSQSPRYKVTKRGQDVALRCDPISGHVSLYWYRQALGQGPEFLTYFNYEAQQDKSGLPNDRFSAERPEGSISTLTIQRTEQRDSAMYRCASSAGTSSFGGETQYFGPGTRLLVL.

On this clone itself: One end of the junction does not line up with germline, which may come from a read error. The V call is TRBV6-1, the J call TRBJ2-1; tentatively, D is TRBD2 (5 bases). CDR1 and CDR2 (germline): MNHNS, SASEGT. The CDR3 is 14 residues long. The CDR3, as DNA: TGTGCCAGCAGTGCTTGTGGGAGCTCCAATGATCAGTTCTTC. Its translation is CASSACGSSNDQFF.

This clone has more than one count but fewer than ten. The CDR3 loop is CASSENLGAGAFF. CDR3 in DNA: TGTGCCAGCAGTGAGAACTTGGGGGCGGGAGCTTTCTTT. The V gene is TRBV2, the J gene TRBJ1-1, with D perhaps TRBD1 (6 bases). This CDR3 region has 13 residues. Germline V gene data show CDR1 as SNHLY and CDR2 as FYNNEI. V gave up 3 bases and J gave up 10 bases, with 15 bases separating them.

The rearrangement links TRBV11-2 to TRBJ1-3; TRBD1 matches at 9 bases. CDR1 SGHAT and CDR2 FQNNGV come from the germline V gene. This CDR3 has 16 amino acids. Trimming removed 5 bases from V and 2 bases from J; junction bases left unmatched: 7. The CDR3 loop reads CASSIQQGAPGNTIYF. CDR3 DNA: TGTGCCAGCAGCATCCAACAGGGGGCGCCTGGAAACACCATATATTTT.

The V call is TRBV11-2, the J call TRBJ2-7; tentative D call: TRBD2 (5 bases). Trimming took 7 bases from V and 3 from J, leaving 13 bases between them. The CDR3 runs 13 residues. The germline CDR1 and CDR2 sequences are SGHAT and FQNNGV. CDR3 protein: CASTELGFYEQYF. As DNA, the CDR3 is TGTGCCAGCACGGAACTAGGTTTCTACGAGCAGTACTTC.

This clone has ten or more counts. The chain couples TRBV4-2 to TRBJ2-5; 7 bases fit TRBD2. The germline V gene has CDR1 LGHNA and CDR2 YNFKEQ. V lost 0 bases and J lost 2; bases outside the gene matches: 6. This CDR3 region has 16 residues. Written as DNA, the CDR3 is TGTGCCAGCAGCCAAGAAGCTAGCGGCCCTCAAGAGACCCAGTACTTC. Its protein is CASSQEASGPQETQYF.

The chain employs TRBV9 and TRBJ2-3; D gene uncertain. Germline V lookup: CDR1 SGDLS, CDR2 YYNGEE. Trimming cost V 0 bases and J 6 bases, with 11 bases left between them. The CDR3 is 14 residues long. The CDR3 is CASSVVGFHDTQYF. The CDR3 DNA reads TGTGCCAGCAGCGTAGTTGGCTTTCACGATACGCAGTATTTT.

The chain is built from TRBV3-1 and TRBJ1-1, with D unresolved. The CDR3 runs to 13 residues. Trimming stripped 0 bases from V and 7 bases from J, with 9 bases between. CDR1 and CDR2 (germline): LGHDT, YNNKEL (reference sequence). The CDR3 region has the DNA TGTGCCAGCAGCCAAGATAAGGAGGGTGAAGCTTTCTTT. Translated: CASSQDKEGEAFF.

About this clone itself: An end of the junction does not agree with germline; a read error may underlie this. The chain combines TRBV20-1 with TRBJ2-2, with TRBD2 as a possible D gene (5 bases). Germline V gene lookup returns CDR1 DFQATT and CDR2 SNEGSKA (reference sequence). The length of the CDR3 is 11 residues. The CDR3 region has the DNA TGCAGTGCTAGAGGTACCGGGGAGTTGTTTTTT. This translates into CSARGTGELFF.

The chain links TRBV20-1 to TRBJ2-1; D gene ambiguous. The CDR3 is 15 amino acids. In germline, CDR1 is DFQATT, CDR2 SNEGSKA (reference sequence). V was shortened by 0 bases and J by 5 bases, with 14 bases between the two germline ends. The CDR3 bases are TGCAGTGCTAGAGATCTACGCGGACGAAACAATGAGCAGTTCTTC. Encoded protein: CSARDLRGRNNEQFF.

The chain joins TRBV4-3 to TRBJ1-1, with 7 bases that match TRBD1. The ends lost 2 bases at V and 11 bases at J; junction bases unmatched: 11. From germline, CDR1 is LGHNA and CDR2 YSLEER. CDR3 length: 14 amino acids. Here the CDR3 DNA reads TGCGCCAGCAGCCAAACGAGGGACAGTCTTCTCGCTTTCTTT. Translating gives CASSQTRDSLLAFF.

This clone was recorded many times. The rearrangement joins TRBV5-1 to TRBJ2-3; no definite D call. Trimming stripped 0 bases from V and 4 bases from J, with 9 bases between. Germline V gene lookup returns CDR1 SGHRS and CDR2 YFSETQ. The CDR3 is 14 amino acids. The CDR3 coding sequence is TGCGCCAGCAGCTTGGATGGTGAAGCAGATACGCAGTATTTT. Amino acids: CASSLDGEADTQYF.

The gene calls are TRBV20-1 and TRBJ1-4, with D possibly matching TRBD1 (5 bases). Trimming left V 6 bases short and J 5 bases short, with 13 bases between. The CDR3 extends over 13 amino acids. CDR1 is DFQATT, CDR2 SNEGSKA, per germline (reference sequence). The CDR3 loop is CSARLGTNEKLFF. The DNA for the CDR3 is TGCAGTGCGCGTTTGGGGACCAATGAAAAACTGTTTTTT.

The V and J genes are TRBV6-2 or TRBV6-3 and TRBJ1-2; D gene ambiguous. The ends were cut back, 8 bases at V and 5 bases at J, with 15 bases in the middle. Germline loops: CDR1 MNHEY, CDR2 SVGEGT. The CDR3 is made up of 13 amino acids. CDR3 DNA sequence: TGTGCCAGCCCGATTACAGTAACTTATGGCTACACCTTC. It codes for CASPITVTYGYTF.

The J gene is TRBJ2-7, the V gene TRBV6-2 or TRBV6-3; D may be TRBD2 (5 bases). Germline V CDR1 and CDR2: MNHEY, SVGEGT. The CDR3 covers 14 residues. Trimming took 0 bases from V and 4 from J, leaving 10 bases between them. CDR3 in amino acids: CASSYSEGSYEQYF. The CDR3 coding sequence is TGTGCCAGCAGTTACTCCGAGGGTTCATACGAGCAGTACTTC.

This clone was seen repeatedly, ten times or more. The rearrangement uses TRBV6-4 and TRBJ2-3, with D possibly TRBD2 on 5 matching bases. Germline CDR1 MRHNA, CDR2 SNTAGT. This CDR3 region has 15 residues. Between the trimmed V and J ends, which lost 8 bases and 2 bases, there was a span of 17 bases. CDR3 in DNA: TGTGCCAGCTGGGAGATCCTCTCTCACACAGATACGCAGTATTTT. Its translation: CASWEILSHTDTQYF.

This chain connects TRBV28 to TRBJ2-3; D uncertain. This CDR3 has 16 amino acids. In germline, CDR1 is MDHEN, CDR2 SYDVKM. Trimming stripped 6 bases from V and 0 bases from J, with 16 bases between. CDR3 in amino acids: CASSDPGFRSTDTQYF. CDR3 nucleotide sequence: TGTGCCAGCAGCGACCCTGGCTTCCGGAGCACAGATACGCAGTATTTT.

The chain uses TRBV11-1 and TRBJ2-7; 9 bases map to TRBD1. J lost 6 bases, V lost 5 bases, and 8 bases had no gene match. The CDR3 length is 14 residues. Per germline, CDR1 SGHAT and CDR2 FQDESV (reference sequence). CDR3 loop: CASSQGGQGSEQYF. CDR3 nucleotide sequence: TGTGCCAGCAGCCAAGGGGGACAGGGCAGCGAGCAGTACTTC.

This clone was observed many times. This chain links TRBV2 with TRBJ2-7; 7 bases map to TRBD1. The CDR3 length is 16 residues. After removal of 0 bases from V and 2 bases from J, the junction contained 7 bases not matched to a gene. Germline loops: CDR1 SNHLY, CDR2 FYNNEI. The CDR3 spells CASSEAWTGQTYEQYF. The CDR3 DNA follows: TGTGCCAGCAGTGAAGCTTGGACAGGACAGACCTACGAGCAGTACTTC.

The genes are TRBV28 and TRBJ2-5; 8 bases are shared with TRBD2. CDR1 and CDR2 (germline): MDHEN, SYDVKM. The CDR3 has 14 amino acids. J was trimmed by 3 bases and V by 6 bases; bases with no gene match: 6. The chain's CDR3 is CASSDPGLEETQYF. The CDR3 nucleotides are TGTGCCAGCAGCGATCCGGGACTAGAAGAGACCCAGTACTTC.

This clone was seen at least ten times. The chain combines TRBV24-1 with TRBJ1-2, with TRBD1 matching 9 bases. V was pared by 8 bases and J by 3 bases, with 12 bases of the junction left unmatched. CDR3 length: 16 amino acids. Germline V gene data show CDR1 as KGHDR and CDR2 as SFDVKD. CDR3 in DNA: TGTGCCACCAAAGAACAGGGGGCGATTACGGACTATGGCTACACCTTC. This codes for CATKEQGAITDYGYTF.

The table lists this clone with a count of one. Just one base apart from a much larger clone, this may be a read error. This rearrangement joins TRBV5-8 to TRBJ2-5; 7 bases line up with TRBD2. CDR1 and CDR2 from the germline V gene are SGHTS and YDEGEE. The CDR3 length is 16 residues. V lost 0 bases, J lost 5 bases, and 10 bases stayed unmatched. Here the CDR3 reads CASSLALIGRIETQYF. The CDR3 DNA reads as TGTGCCAGCAGCTTGGCGTTAATCGGGAGGATTGAGACCCAGTACTTC.

The chain carries TRBV12-3 or TRBV12-4 and TRBJ1-2; maybe TRBD1 (5 bases). This CDR3 is 14 amino acids long. V was pared by 2 bases and J by 6 bases, with 13 bases between. CDR3 amino acids: CASSLFTGDNGYTF. The CDR3, as DNA: TGTGCCAGCAGTTTATTTACAGGAGATAATGGCTACACCTTC.